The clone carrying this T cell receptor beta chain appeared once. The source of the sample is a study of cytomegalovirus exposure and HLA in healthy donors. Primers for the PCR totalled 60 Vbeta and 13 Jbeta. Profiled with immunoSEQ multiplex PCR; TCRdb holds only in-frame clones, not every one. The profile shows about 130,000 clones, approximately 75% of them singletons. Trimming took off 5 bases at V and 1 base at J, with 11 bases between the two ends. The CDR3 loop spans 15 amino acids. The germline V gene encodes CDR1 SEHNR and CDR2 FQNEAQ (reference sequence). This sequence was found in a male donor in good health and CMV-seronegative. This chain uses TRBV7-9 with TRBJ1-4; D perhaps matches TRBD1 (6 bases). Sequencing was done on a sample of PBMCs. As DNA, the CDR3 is TGTGCCAGCAGCCCTCGCAGGGGAACTAATGAAAAACTGTTTTTT. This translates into CASSPRRGTNEKLFF.